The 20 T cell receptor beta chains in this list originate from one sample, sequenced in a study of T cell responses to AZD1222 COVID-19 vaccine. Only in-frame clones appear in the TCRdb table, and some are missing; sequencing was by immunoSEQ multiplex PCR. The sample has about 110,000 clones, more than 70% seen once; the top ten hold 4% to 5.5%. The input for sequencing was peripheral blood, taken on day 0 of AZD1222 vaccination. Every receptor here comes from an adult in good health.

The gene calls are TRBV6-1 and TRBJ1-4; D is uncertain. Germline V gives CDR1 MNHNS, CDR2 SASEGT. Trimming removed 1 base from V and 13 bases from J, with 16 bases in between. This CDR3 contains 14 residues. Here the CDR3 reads CASSEVTAIKTLFF. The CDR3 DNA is TGTGCCAGCAGTGAAGTAACAGCCATTAAGACACTGTTTTTT.

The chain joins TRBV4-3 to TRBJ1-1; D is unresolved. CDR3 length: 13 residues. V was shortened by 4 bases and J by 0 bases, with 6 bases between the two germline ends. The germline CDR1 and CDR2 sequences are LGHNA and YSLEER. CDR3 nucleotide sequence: TGCGCCAGCAGCCCACGACTGAACACTGAAGCTTTCTTT. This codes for CASSPRLNTEAFF.

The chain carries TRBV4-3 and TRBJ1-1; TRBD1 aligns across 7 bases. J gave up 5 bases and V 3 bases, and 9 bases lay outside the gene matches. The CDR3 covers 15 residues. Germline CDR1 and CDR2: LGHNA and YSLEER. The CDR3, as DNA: TGCGCCAGCAGCCACTCTGACAGGGTGATTACTGAAGCTTTCTTT. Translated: CASSHSDRVITEAFF.

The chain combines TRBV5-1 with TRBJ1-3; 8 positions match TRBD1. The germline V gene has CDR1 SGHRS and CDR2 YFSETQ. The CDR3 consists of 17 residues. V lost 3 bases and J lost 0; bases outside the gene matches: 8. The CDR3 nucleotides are TGCGCCAGCAGCTCTCAGGGGGCGACGGACTCTGGAAACACCATATATTTT. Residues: CASSSQGATDSGNTIYF.

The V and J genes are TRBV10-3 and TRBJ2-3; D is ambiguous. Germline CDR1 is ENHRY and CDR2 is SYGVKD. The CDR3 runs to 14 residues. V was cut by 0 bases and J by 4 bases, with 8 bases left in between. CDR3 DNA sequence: TGTGCCATCAGTGAGTCCTTGGGCCCAGATACGCAGTATTTT. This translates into CAISESLGPDTQYF.

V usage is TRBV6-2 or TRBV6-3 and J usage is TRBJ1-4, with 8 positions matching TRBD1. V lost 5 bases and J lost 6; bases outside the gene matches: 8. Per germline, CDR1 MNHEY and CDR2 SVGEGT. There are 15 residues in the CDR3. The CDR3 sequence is CASSTLTGADEKLFF. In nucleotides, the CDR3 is TGTGCCAGCAGTACCTTGACAGGGGCGGATGAAAAACTGTTTTTT.

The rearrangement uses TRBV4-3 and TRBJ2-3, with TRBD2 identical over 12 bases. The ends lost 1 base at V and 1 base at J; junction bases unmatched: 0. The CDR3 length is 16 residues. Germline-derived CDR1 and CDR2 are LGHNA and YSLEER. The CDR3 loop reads CASSQGLAGGTDTQYF. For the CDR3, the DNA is TGCGCCAGCAGCCAAGGACTAGCGGGGGGCACAGATACGCAGTATTTT.

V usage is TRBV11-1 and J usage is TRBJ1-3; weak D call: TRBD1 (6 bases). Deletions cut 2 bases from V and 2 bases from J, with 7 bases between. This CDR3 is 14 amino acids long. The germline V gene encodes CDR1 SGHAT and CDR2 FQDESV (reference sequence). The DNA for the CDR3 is TGTGCCAGCAGCTTATGGGGGCCTGGAAACACCATATATTTT. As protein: CASSLWGPGNTIYF.

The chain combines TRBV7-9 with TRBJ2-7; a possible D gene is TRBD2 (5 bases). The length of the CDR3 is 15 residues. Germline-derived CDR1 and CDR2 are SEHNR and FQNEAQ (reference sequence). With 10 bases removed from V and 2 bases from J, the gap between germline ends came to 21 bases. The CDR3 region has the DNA TGTGCCATCCCGGATCCGGCGGGTTCCCCCTACGAGCAGTACTTC. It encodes CAIPDPAGSPYEQYF.

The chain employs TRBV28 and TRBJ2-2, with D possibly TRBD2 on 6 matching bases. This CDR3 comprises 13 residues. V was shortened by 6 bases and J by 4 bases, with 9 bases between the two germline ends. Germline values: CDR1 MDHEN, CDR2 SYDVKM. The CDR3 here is CASSRDFTGELFF. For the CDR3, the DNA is TGTGCCAGCAGCAGGGACTTCACCGGGGAGCTGTTTTTT.

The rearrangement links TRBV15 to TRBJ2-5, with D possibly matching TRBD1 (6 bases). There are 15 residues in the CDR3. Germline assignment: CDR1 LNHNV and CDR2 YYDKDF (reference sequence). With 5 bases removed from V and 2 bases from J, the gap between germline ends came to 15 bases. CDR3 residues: CATSAWSGQQETQYF. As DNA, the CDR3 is TGTGCCACCAGCGCCTGGTCGGGACAACAAGAGACCCAGTACTTC.

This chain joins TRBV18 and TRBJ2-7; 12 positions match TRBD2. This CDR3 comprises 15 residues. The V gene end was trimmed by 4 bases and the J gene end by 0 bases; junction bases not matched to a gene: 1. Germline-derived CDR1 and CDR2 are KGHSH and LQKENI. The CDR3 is CASSRTSGASYEQYF. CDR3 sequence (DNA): TGTGCCAGCTCACGGACTAGCGGGGCCTCCTACGAGCAGTACTTC.

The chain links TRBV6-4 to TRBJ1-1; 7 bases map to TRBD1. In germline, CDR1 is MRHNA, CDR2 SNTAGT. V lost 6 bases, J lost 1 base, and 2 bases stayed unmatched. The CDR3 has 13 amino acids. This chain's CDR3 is CASRRTGNTEAFF. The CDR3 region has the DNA TGTGCCAGCAGAAGGACAGGGAACACTGAAGCTTTCTTT.

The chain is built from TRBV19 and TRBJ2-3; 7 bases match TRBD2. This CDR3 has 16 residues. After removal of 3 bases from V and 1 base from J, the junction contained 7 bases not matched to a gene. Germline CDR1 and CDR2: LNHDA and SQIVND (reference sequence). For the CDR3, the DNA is TGTGCCAGTAGTATCCTGGCGGGGGTGGGCACAGATACGCAGTATTTT. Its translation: CASSILAGVGTDTQYF.

CDR3: CASSFFDTGELFF. The CDR3 DNA follows: TGTGCCAGCAGCTTCTTTGACACCGGGGAGCTGTTTTTT. This chain connects TRBV11-3 to TRBJ2-2; no clear D gene. The CDR3 contains 13 residues. Trimming stripped 3 bases from V and 3 bases from J, with 5 bases between. Germline lookup yields CDR1 SGHNT and CDR2 YENEEA.

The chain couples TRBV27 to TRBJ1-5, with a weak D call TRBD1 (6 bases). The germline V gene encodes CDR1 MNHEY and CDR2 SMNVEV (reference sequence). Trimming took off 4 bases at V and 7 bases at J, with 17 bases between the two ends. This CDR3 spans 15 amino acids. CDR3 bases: TGTGCCAGCAGTTCTCAGGGGTGGGGTGACCAGCCCCAGCATTTT. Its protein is CASSSQGWGDQPQHF.

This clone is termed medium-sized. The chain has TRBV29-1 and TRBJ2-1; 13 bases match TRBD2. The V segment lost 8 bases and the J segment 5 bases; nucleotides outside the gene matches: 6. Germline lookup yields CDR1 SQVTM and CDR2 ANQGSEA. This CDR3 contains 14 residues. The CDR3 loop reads CSFRLAGGNNEQFF. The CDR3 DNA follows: TGCAGCTTTCGACTAGCGGGGGGCAACAATGAGCAGTTCTTC.

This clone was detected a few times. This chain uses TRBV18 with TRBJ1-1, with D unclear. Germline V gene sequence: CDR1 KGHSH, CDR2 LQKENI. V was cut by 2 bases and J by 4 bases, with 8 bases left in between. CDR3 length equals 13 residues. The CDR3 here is CASSPEGSTEAFF. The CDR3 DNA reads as TGTGCCAGCTCACCAGAAGGGAGCACTGAAGCTTTCTTT.

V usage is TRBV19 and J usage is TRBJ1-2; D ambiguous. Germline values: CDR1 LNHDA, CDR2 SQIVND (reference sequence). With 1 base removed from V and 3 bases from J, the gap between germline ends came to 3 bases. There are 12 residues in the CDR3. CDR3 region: CASSIGDYGYTF. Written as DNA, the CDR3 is TGTGCCAGTAGTATAGGTGACTATGGCTACACCTTC.

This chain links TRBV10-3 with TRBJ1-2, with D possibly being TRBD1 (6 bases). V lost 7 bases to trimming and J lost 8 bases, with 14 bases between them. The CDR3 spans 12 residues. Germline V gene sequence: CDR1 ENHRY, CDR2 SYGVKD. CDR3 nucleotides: TGTGCCATCACCTCAACAGGGAAGGGCTACACCTTC. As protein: CAITSTGKGYTF.